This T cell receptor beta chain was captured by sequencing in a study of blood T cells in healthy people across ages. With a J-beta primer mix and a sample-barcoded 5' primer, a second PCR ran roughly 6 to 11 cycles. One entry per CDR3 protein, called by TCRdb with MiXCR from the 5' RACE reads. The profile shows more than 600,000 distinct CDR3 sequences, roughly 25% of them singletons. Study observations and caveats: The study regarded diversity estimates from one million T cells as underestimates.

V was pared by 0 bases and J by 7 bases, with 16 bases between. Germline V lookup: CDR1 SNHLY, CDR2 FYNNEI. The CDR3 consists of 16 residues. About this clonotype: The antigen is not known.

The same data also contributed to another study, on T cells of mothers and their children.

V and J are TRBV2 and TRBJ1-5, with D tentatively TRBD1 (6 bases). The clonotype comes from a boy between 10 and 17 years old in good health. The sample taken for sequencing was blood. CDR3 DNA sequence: TGTGCCAGCAGTGAAGCGCGGGGGGCGATGGTGCAGCCCCAGCATTTT. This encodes CASSEARGAMVQPQHF.